The rows below give T cell receptor beta chains drawn from one sample of a study of Tregs in tolerant kidney transplant recipients. Sequenced by immunoSEQ multiplex PCR; TCRdb stores in-frame clones only, minus some. Of around 85,000 clones in the sample, around 90% were seen once. This material consisted of Tregs from blood, taken before the transplant. Receptors originate from a human donor who received a combined kidney and bone marrow transplant. The CDR3 runs from the conserved cysteine through the conserved F or W. The D gene is left open where the match is weak.

D gene: TRBD2; CDR3 length: 19; V gene: TRBV4-2; CDR3 protein: CASSQKGGPGAGGKDEQFF
D gene: .; CDR3 length: 14; V gene: TRBV10-3; CDR3 protein: CAISGLEEGNEQFF
D gene: TRBD1; CDR3 length: 17; V gene: TRBV28; CDR3 protein: CASSSAGTAVTGNTIYF
D gene: .; CDR3 length: 14; V gene: TRBV6-1; CDR3 protein: CASTPFGGTDTQYF
D gene: .; CDR3 length: 12; V gene: TRBV6-1; CDR3 protein: CASSERAYGYTF
D gene: .; CDR3 length: 18; V gene: TRBV30; CDR3 protein: CAWSARRVGLNPNYEQYF
D gene: TRBD1; CDR3 length: 18; V gene: TRBV5-1; CDR3 protein: CASSLGFTGGTSNTEAFF
D gene: .; CDR3 length: 12; V gene: TRBV7-3; CDR3 protein: CASSLSNEKLFF
D gene: .; CDR3 length: 15; V gene: TRBV27; CDR3 protein: CASSLTTGRRYGYTF
D gene: .; CDR3 length: 14; V gene: TRBV18; CDR3 protein: CASSFSGTNTEAFF
D gene: .; CDR3 length: 15; V gene: TRBV6-1; CDR3 protein: CASSEPGRWANVLTF
D gene: .; CDR3 length: 13; V gene: TRBV5-1; CDR3 protein: CASSFLGHDEQFF
D gene: .; CDR3 length: 12; V gene: TRBV29-1; CDR3 protein: CSVLQGNTEAFF
D gene: .; CDR3 length: 13; V gene: TRBV28; CDR3 protein: CASSLDSSYEQYF
D gene: .; CDR3 length: 13; V gene: TRBV2; CDR3 protein: CASSALKGLEQYF
D gene: .; CDR3 length: 11; V gene: TRBV2; CDR3 protein: CASQTTDTQYF
D gene: TRBD1; CDR3 length: 15; V gene: TRBV5-1; CDR3 protein: CASAITGASSYEQYF
D gene: .; CDR3 length: 15; V gene: TRBV7-8; CDR3 protein: CASSLQGTVNTEAFF
D gene: TRBD1; CDR3 length: 14; V gene: TRBV30; CDR3 protein: CAWDTKGASRGYTF
D gene: .; CDR3 length: 15; V gene: TRBV9; CDR3 protein: CASSTPSGSVDTQYF
D gene: .; CDR3 length: 14; V gene: TRBV9; CDR3 protein: CASSLSGTSHEQYF
D gene: TRBD1; CDR3 length: 16; V gene: TRBV18; CDR3 protein: CASSLPGQGTGETQYF
D gene: .; CDR3 length: 14; V gene: TRBV10-1; CDR3 protein: CASSAQTVITEAFF
D gene: TRBD2; CDR3 length: 15; V gene: TRBV5-1; CDR3 protein: CASSFAGGWQETQYF
D gene: .; CDR3 length: 16; V gene: TRBV5-5; CDR3 protein: CASSFSYGVSSYEQYF
D gene: TRBD1; CDR3 length: 14; V gene: TRBV18; CDR3 protein: CASSPRAGGGEQYF
D gene: .; CDR3 length: 14; V gene: TRBV6-5; CDR3 protein: CASSYIQGSHEQYF
D gene: .; CDR3 length: 14; V gene: TRBV7-9; CDR3 protein: CASSYTGLTYEQYF
D gene: TRBD1; CDR3 length: 14; V gene: TRBV7-9; CDR3 protein: CASSWGQENTEAFF
D gene: TRBD2; CDR3 length: 17; V gene: TRBV10-1; CDR3 protein: CASRGLGTSGRTYEQYF
D gene: .; CDR3 length: 15; V gene: TRBV18; CDR3 protein: CASSPEVLNTGELFF
D gene: TRBD1; CDR3 length: 15; V gene: TRBV9; CDR3 protein: CASTTGSPGQGEAFF
D gene: .; CDR3 length: 20; V gene: TRBV28; CDR3 protein: CASSQTYRLTDGFSYNEQFF
D gene: .; CDR3 length: 13; V gene: TRBV7-2; CDR3 protein: CASSLNRAEGYTF
D gene: .; CDR3 length: 14; V gene: TRBV30; CDR3 protein: CACPVAGSGNTIYF